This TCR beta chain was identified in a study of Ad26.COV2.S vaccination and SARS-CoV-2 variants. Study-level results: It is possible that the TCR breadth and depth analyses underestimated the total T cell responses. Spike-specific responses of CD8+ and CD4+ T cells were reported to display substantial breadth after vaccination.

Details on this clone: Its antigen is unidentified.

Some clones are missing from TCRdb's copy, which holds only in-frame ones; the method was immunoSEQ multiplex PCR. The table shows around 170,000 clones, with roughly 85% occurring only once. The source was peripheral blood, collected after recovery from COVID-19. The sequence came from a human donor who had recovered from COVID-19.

The CDR3 region is CATSDADRFEAFF. CDR3 nucleotides: TGTGCCACCAGTGATGCCGACAGGTTCGAAGCTTTCTTT. V is TRBV24-1 and J is TRBJ1-1; tentatively, D is TRBD1 (6 bases). The germline V gene encodes CDR1 KGHDR and CDR2 SFDVKD. The CDR3 consists of 13 residues. Trimming left V 3 bases short and J 8 bases short, with 12 bases between.